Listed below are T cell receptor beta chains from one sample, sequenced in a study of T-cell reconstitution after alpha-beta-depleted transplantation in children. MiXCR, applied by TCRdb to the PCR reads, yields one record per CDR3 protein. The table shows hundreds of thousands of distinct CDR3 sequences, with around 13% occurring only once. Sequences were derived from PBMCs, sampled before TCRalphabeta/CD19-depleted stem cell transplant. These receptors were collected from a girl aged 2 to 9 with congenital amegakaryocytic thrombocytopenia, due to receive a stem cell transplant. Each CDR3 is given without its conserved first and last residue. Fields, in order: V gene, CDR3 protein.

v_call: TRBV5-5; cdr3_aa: ASSSPLRGETQY
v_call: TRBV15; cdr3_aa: ATSRELSDKLSRGYT
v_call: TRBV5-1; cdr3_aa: ASSRMWNTNTGELF
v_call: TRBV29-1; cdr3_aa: SVEGGAGQTETQY
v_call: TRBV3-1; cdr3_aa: ASSAQLPYEQY
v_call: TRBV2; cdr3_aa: ASSEAGSPFHTDTQY
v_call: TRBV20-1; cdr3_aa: SAAPTSGVYNEQF
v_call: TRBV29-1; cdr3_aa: RARWGNEQF
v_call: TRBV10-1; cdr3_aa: ASSGGYNEQF
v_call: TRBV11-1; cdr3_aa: ASSNNLGSGRNTDTQY
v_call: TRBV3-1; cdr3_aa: ASSHRPDEPNYGYT
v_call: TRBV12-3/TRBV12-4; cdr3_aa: ASSLQGTYGYT
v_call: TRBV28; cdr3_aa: ASSYVGHNNEQF
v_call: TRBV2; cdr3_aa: ASSTGSGSGAGELF
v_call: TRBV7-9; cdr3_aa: ASSSGQRNPETQY
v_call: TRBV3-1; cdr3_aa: ASSQDTGGPYNEQF
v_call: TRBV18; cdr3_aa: ASSRGVSETQY
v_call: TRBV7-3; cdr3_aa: ASSFGISPYEQY
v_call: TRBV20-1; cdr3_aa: SARKLTAGGAYNEQF
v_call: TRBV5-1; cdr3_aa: ASTSWGSQF
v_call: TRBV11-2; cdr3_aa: ASSLVSGQLVVREAF
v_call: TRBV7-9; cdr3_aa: ASSPIRTATYKQY
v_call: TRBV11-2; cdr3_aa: ASSLFLVPRGLANEKLF
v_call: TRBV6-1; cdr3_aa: ASSPTSHGTQY
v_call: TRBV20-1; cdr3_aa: SASPPGTPVGYT
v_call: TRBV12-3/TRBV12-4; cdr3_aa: ASSPLVSEQY
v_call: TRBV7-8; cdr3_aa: ASSLVDFGTDTQY
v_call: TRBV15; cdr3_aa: ATSRDGSSYEQY
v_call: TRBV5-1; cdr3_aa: ASSAPLTSSEQF
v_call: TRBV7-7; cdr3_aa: ASSLGSAGAQQY
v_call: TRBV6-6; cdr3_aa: ASSYSSVREAF
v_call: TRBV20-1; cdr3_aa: SAPSLAPIYNEQF
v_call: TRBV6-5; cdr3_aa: ASRSGHSVAQY
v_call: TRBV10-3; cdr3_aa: AISADGTEAF
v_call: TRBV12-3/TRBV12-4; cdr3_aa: ASSEMTSGLGFYEQY
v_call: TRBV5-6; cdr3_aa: ASSRPSQRTNYGYT
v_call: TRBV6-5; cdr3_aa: ASSYSPPGLADTQY
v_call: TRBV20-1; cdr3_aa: SFRDYSYEQY
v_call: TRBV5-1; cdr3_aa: ASSPSKGAETYEQY
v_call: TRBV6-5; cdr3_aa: ASSVLAGGADTQY
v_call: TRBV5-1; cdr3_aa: ASSGEGASPLH
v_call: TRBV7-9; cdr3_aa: ASTPGADSNTEAF
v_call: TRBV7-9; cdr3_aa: ASSLEASGSQF
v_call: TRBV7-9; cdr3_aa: ASSLGPTGPYEQY
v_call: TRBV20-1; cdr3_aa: SARDSGQGADTQY
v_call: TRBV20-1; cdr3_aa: SASGVDRWLEQY